What follows are 13 T cell receptor beta chains derived from one specimen sequenced in a study of blood T cells in healthy people across ages. Primers used in a second PCR of about 6 to 11 cycles were a sample-barcoded 5' primer and a J-beta primer mix. Using its own MiXCR run on the 5' RACE reads, TCRdb lists one record per CDR3 protein. This table has about 1.1 million distinct CDR3 sequences, less than 45% appearing once. Input material: blood. Every receptor here comes from a man aged 18 to 29 in good health.

The chain carries TRBV20-1 and TRBJ2-1, with unresolved D. The CDR3 sequence is 12 residues long. From germline, CDR1 is DFQATT and CDR2 SNEGSKA (reference sequence). The V gene lost 5 bases and the J gene lost 7 bases, with 12 bases spanning the gap. The CDR3 DNA sequence: TGCAGTGCTTTTGTAAGTGAGAATGAGCAGTTCTTC. Encoded protein: CSAFVSENEQFF.

Details on this clonotype: Compared with germline, one end of the junction differs, possibly owing to a read error. This chain links TRBV11-1 with TRBJ2-1; D uncertain. Germline CDR1 reads SGHAT; CDR2 reads FQDESV (reference sequence). The CDR3 is 16 residues long. CDR3 DNA: TGTGCCAGCAGCTTTGCCCTTCGGTCGGGTTACAATGTGCAGTTCTTC. Its protein is CASSFALRSGYNVQFF.

A single count supports this clonotype. The chain uses TRBV9 and TRBJ1-2; D is possibly TRBD1 (6 bases). In germline, CDR1 is SGDLS, CDR2 YYNGEE. The V and J ends lost 2 bases and 6 bases respectively, with 20 bases between them. This CDR3 is 16 amino acids long. CDR3 nucleotide sequence: TGTGCCAGCAGCGTGGGGAAGGGGGTGAGTCCCCATGGCTACACCTTC. It specifies CASSVGKGVSPHGYTF.

The V call is TRBV10-3, the J call TRBJ2-2; the D gene is possibly TRBD2 (6 bases). V lost 7 bases, J lost 4 bases, and 13 bases lay in between. This CDR3 contains 14 residues. Looked up from germline, CDR1 is ENHRY and CDR2 is SYGVKD. CDR3 sequence reads: CAIMGRWGTGELFF. Here the CDR3 DNA reads TGTGCCATCATGGGGAGGTGGGGCACCGGGGAGCTGTTTTTT.

This clonotype occurred a few times. The rearrangement links TRBV4-2 to TRBJ1-2; 7 bases map to TRBD1. Germline V lookup: CDR1 LGHNA, CDR2 YNFKEQ. The CDR3 length is 14 residues. V lost 0 bases to trimming and J lost 7 bases; unmatched junction nucleotides: 5. The CDR3 DNA reads as TGTGCCAGCAGCCAAGATGGGACAGTTAGTGGCTACACCTTC. It specifies CASSQDGTVSGYTF.

In its sample, this clonotype was seen a few times. The chain combines TRBV7-9 with TRBJ2-1; 9 nucleotides align to TRBD2. This CDR3 comprises 15 residues. Trimming cost V 4 bases and J 3 bases; bases outside gene matches: 4. CDR1 and CDR2 from the germline V gene are SEHNR and FQNEAQ (reference sequence). CDR3: CASSSGTSFYNEQFF. CDR3 DNA: TGTGCCAGCAGCTCCGGGACTAGCTTCTACAATGAGCAGTTCTTC.

This clonotype was seen a few times. V usage is TRBV10-3 and J usage is TRBJ2-3; TRBD2 matches 12 bases. V trimming: 5 bases; J trimming: 3 bases; junction bases outside the gene matches: 3. The CDR3 extends over 15 amino acids. Looked up from germline, CDR1 is ENHRY and CDR2 is SYGVKD. CDR3 bases: TGTGCCATCAGTCCGACTAGCGGGGGTACAGATACGCAGTATTTT. The encoded protein is CAISPTSGGTDTQYF.

This clonotype appeared a single time. The chain employs TRBV2 and TRBJ1-1; D may be TRBD1 (6 bases). The germline CDR1 and CDR2 sequences are SNHLY and FYNNEI. The length of the CDR3 is 15 residues. Between the trimmed V and J ends, which lost 7 bases and 0 bases, there was a span of 15 bases. For the CDR3, the DNA is TGTGCCAGCAAACTGGACAGCTATTTGAACACTGAAGCTTTCTTT. Encoded protein: CASKLDSYLNTEAFF.

The chain uses TRBV12-3 or TRBV12-4 and TRBJ1-2; D remains ambiguous. This CDR3 comprises 12 residues. Trimming pared 3 bases from V and 8 bases from J, leaving 10 bases between. CDR3 sequence (DNA): TGTGCCAGCAGTTTCGCAGTCATGGGCTACACCTTC. Protein product: CASSFAVMGYTF.

This clonotype was observed a handful of times. The genes are TRBV5-1 and TRBJ2-1; no clear D gene. This CDR3 has 15 amino acids. Germline V gene lookup returns CDR1 SGHRS and CDR2 YFSETQ. V was shortened by 1 base and J by 0 bases, with 8 bases between the two germline ends. The CDR3 coding sequence is TGCGCCAGCAGCTTGACGATAAGCTCCTACAATGAGCAGTTCTTC. It specifies CASSLTISSYNEQFF.

At least ten counts were recorded for this clonotype. V and J are TRBV19 and TRBJ2-7; possible D gene TRBD1, 5 bases. V was clipped by 10 bases and J by 0 bases, with 16 bases between them. This CDR3 has 14 residues. The germline gives CDR1 LNHDA, CDR2 SQIVND (reference sequence). The CDR3 loop is CATSLTQGSYEQYF. The CDR3 DNA sequence: TGTGCCACCTCCCTGACCCAGGGCTCCTACGAGCAGTACTTC.

V gene TRBV4-3 combines with J gene TRBJ2-2; tentative D call: TRBD1 (5 bases). Germline CDR1 is LGHNA and CDR2 is YSLEER. The V end lost 6 bases, the J end lost 3 bases, and 14 bases lay between the germline ends. CDR3 size: 15 residues. This chain's CDR3 is CASSPTKTDTGELFF. The CDR3 bases are TGCGCCAGCAGTCCGACGAAGACAGACACCGGGGAGCTGTTTTTT.

This clonotype was detected a few times. The chain joins TRBV12-3 or TRBV12-4 to TRBJ1-5; 8 nucleotides match TRBD1. This CDR3 region has 15 residues. Trimming removed 7 bases from V and 2 bases from J; junction bases left unmatched: 7. Written as DNA, the CDR3 is TGTGCCAGCAATCCGACAGGGGAGGGCAATCAGCCCCAGCATTTT. Translating gives CASNPTGEGNQPQHF.